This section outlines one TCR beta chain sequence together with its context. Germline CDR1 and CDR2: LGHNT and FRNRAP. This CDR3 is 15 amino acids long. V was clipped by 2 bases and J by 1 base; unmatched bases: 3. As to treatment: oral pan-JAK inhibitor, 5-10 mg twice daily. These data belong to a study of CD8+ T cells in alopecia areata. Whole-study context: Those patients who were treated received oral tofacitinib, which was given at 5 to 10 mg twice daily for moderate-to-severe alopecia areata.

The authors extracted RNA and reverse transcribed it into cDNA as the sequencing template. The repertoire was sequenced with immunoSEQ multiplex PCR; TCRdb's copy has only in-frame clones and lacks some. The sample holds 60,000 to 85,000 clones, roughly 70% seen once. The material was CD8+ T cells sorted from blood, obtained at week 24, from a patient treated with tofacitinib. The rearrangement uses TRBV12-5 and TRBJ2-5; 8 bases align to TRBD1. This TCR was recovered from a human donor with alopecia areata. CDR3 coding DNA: TGTGCTAGTGGTTTGACCGGACAGGGCCAAGAGACCCAGTACTTC. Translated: CASGLTGQGQETQYF.